The sequence of this T cell receptor beta chain was determined in a study of regulatory T cells in long-lasting Graves disease. On this clonotype: Its antigen is still unknown.

The time point denotes: newly diagnosed GD, antithyroid drugs for less than 3 months. Isolated PBMC RNA provided the starting material for the TCR library. Guidelines of the American Thyroid Association were used to diagnose Graves' disease. Study-wide results and limits: It was in persistent disease that TRBV28, TRBJ1-2 and TRBJ2-5 were favored.

Construction of TCR beta libraries relied on iRepertoire HTBI primers and on Arm-PCR targeting CDR3 regions. TCRdb recomputed calls from the multiplex PCR reads with MiXCR, one row per CDR3 protein. The sample has 530,000 or so distinct CDR3 sequences, 15% to 20% seen once; the top ten hold approximately 12%. The germline V gene has CDR1 LNHDA and CDR2 SQIVND (reference sequence). The CDR3 is made up of 16 amino acids. Deletions cut 1 base from V and 7 bases from J, with 19 bases between. The sample also formed part of further work on T cells in Graves' hyperthyroidism and ophthalmopathy. From that second work: Model output signaled ophthalmopathy a median around 5.9 months ahead of onset.

The sample in question was peripheral blood mononuclear cells (PBMCs), obtained at new diagnosis, from a patient treated with antithyroid drugs. The sequence was obtained from a man aged 18 to 29 with Graves disease. This chain uses TRBV19 with TRBJ2-5; perhaps TRBD1 as D (5 bases). Written as DNA, the CDR3 is TGTGCCAGTAGTATAGCAGGAAAGGGGTATTCGTCGACCCAGTACTTC. Protein: CASSIAGKGYSSTQYF.